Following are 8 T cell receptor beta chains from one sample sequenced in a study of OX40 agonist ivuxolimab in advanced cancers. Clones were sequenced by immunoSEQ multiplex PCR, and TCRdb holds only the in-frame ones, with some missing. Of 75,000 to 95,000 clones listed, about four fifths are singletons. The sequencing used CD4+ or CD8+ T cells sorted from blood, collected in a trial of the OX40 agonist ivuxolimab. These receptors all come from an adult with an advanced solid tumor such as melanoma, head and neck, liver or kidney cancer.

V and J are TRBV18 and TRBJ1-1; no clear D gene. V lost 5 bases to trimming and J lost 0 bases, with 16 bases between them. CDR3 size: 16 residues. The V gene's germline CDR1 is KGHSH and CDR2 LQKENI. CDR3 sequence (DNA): TGTGCCAGCTCAGCGGACCTTAGGGCGTTGAACACTGAAGCTTTCTTT. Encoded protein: CASSADLRALNTEAFF.

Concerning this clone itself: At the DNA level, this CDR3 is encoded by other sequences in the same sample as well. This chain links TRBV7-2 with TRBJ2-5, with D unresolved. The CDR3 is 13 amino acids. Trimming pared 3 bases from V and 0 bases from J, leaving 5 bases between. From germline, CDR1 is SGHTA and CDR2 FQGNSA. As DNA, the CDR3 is TGTGCCAGCAGCTTGGGGTACCAAGAGACCCAGTACTTC. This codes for CASSLGYQETQYF.

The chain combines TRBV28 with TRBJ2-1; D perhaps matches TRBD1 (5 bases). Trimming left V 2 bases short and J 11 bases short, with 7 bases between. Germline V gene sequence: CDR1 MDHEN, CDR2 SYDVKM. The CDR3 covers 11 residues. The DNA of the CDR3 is TGTGCCAGCAGTTTACAGGGTCAGCAGTTCTTC. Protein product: CASSLQGQQFF.

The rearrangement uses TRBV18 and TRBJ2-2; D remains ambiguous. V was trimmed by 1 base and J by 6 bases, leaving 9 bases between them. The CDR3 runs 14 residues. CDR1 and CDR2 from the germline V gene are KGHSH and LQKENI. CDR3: CASSPLSEAGELFF. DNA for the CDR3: TGTGCCAGCTCACCACTTTCAGAGGCCGGGGAGCTGTTTTTT.

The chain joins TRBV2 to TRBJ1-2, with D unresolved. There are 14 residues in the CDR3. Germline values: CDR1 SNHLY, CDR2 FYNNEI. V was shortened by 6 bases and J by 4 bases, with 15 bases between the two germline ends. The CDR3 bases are TGTGCCAGCAGGATGTCCGACGGACCCTATGGCTACACCTTC. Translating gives CASRMSDGPYGYTF.

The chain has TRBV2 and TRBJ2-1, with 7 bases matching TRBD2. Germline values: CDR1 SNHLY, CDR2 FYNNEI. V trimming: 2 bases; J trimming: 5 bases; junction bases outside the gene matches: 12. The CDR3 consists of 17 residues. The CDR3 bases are TGTGCCAGCAGTGAAATCCGGTGGGAGGGCCTGAACAATGAGCAGTTCTTC. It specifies CASSEIRWEGLNNEQFF.

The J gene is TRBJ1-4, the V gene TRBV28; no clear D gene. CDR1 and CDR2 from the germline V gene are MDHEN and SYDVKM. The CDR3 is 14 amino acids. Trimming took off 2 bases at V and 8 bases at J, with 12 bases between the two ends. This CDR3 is CASSLVGSGEKLFF. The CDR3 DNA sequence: TGTGCCAGCAGTTTAGTCGGGTCAGGAGAAAAACTGTTTTTT.

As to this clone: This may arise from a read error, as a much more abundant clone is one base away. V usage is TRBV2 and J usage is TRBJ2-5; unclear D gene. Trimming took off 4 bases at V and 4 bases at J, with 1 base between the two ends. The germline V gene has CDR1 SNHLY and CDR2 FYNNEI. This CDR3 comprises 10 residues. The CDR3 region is CASSVETQYF. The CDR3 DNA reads TGTGCCAGCAGTGTAGAGACCCAGTACTTC.